This T cell receptor beta chain emerged from a study of blood T cells in healthy people across ages. There are a few counts of this clonotype. Primed by a sample-barcoded 5' primer and a J-beta primer mix, a second PCR proceeded for 7 to 11 cycles. A template-switch adaptor with 12 random nucleotides tagged each cDNA molecule. TCRdb redid the calling of the 5' RACE reads with MiXCR, one entry per CDR3 protein. The sample records around 1,700,000 distinct CDR3 sequences, about 28% being singletons. The sequenced material came from blood. The receptor was derived from a woman in her 30s in good health.

The CDR3 nucleotides are TGCGCCAGCAGCTTGACGACAGGGCCCCCAGAGACCCAGTACTTC. This translates into CASSLTTGPPETQYF. This chain links TRBV5-1 with TRBJ2-5, with TRBD1 matching 7 bases. The CDR3 consists of 15 residues. Losses at the gene ends were 1 base for V and 4 bases for J; bases not matched to a gene: 7. Germline V gives CDR1 SGHRS, CDR2 YFSETQ.